This TCR beta chain was captured in a study of T cells in Graves' hyperthyroidism and ophthalmopathy. Background on the study: Before treatment of any kind, peripheral blood was taken at initial diagnosis. Study observations and caveats: Most thyroid clonotypes that were expanded above 0.001 also turned up in blood.

RNA transcripts yielded amplified TCR beta CDR3 regions. HTBI primers were the set used in a first-round RT-PCR of the TCR CDR3. One entry per CDR3 protein results from TCRdb running MiXCR on the multiplex PCR reads. The sample contains approximately 400,000 distinct CDR3 sequences, roughly 13% of which appear only once. V was clipped by 6 bases and J by 4 bases, with 16 bases between them. There are 14 residues in the CDR3. Ten or more counts support this clonotype. Its antigen is as yet unknown. The study included ophthalmopathy patients with Clinical Activity Score at least 3, NOSPECS grade at least 4 and duration under 3 months. Extraction of PBMCs used roughly 9.6 ml of fresh peripheral blood.

This rearrangement joins TRBV12-3 or TRBV12-4 to TRBJ2-7; a weak D match, TRBD1 (5 bases). The specimen sequenced was blood. This sequence originates from a man aged 50-59 years with Graves' ophthalmopathy. CDR3 coding DNA: TGTGCCAGCAGAAAAGTAGGGGTATCTTACGAGCAGTACTTC. It translates to CASRKVGVSYEQYF.